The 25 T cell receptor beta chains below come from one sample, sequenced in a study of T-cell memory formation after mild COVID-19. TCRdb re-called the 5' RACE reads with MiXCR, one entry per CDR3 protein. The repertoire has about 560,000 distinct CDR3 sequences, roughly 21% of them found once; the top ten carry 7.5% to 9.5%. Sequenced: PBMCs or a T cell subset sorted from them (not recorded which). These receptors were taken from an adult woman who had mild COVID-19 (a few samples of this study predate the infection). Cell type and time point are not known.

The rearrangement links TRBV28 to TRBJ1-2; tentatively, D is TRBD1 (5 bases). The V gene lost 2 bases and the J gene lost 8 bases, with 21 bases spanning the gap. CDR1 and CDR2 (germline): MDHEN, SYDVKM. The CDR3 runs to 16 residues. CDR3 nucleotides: TGTGCCAGCAGTTTAGGGGCAGCAGTCCCGATAGGAGGCTACACCTTC. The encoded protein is CASSLGAAVPIGGYTF.

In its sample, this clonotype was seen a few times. The CDR3 DNA follows: TGCGCCAGCAGCCCGGCTTCGACAGGGGCTGGCTACACCTTC. It codes for CASSPASTGAGYTF. The chain is built from TRBV5-1 and TRBJ1-2; 8 bases fit TRBD1. The germline gives CDR1 SGHRS, CDR2 YFSETQ. V shed 4 bases, J shed 7 bases, and the junction held 9 bases outside the gene matches. The CDR3 contains 14 residues.

CDR3 region: CASSLSGQGFNEQFF. The CDR3 DNA reads as TGTGCCAGCAGCTTATCGGGACAGGGCTTCAATGAGCAGTTCTTC. This chain connects TRBV7-2 to TRBJ2-1, with 9 bases fitting TRBD1. V lost 2 bases, J lost 6 bases, and 5 bases stayed unmatched. This CDR3 comprises 15 residues. The V gene's germline CDR1 is SGHTA and CDR2 FQGNSA.

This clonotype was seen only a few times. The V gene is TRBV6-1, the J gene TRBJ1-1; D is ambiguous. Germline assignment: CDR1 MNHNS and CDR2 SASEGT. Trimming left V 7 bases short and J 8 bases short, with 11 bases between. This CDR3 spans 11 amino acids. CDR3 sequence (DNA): TGTGCCAGCAAGGATCCCAGGGAAGCTTTCTTT. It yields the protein CASKDPREAFF.

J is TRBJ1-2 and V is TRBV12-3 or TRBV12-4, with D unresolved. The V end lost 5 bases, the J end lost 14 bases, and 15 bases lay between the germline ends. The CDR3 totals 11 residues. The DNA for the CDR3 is TGTGCCAGCAGTCCCCCCGGGAGTGTTACCTTC. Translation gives CASSPPGSVTF.

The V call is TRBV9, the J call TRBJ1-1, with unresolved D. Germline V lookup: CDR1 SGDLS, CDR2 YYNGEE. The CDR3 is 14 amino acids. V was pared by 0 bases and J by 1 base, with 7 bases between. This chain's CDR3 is CASSVVERNTEAFF. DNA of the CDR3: TGTGCCAGCAGCGTAGTTGAGAGGAACACTGAAGCTTTCTTT.

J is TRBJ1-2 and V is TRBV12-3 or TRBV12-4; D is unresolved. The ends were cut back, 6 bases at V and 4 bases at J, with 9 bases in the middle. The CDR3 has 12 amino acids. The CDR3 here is CASRSPGYGYTF. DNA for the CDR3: TGTGCCAGCAGGTCGCCAGGCTATGGCTACACCTTC.

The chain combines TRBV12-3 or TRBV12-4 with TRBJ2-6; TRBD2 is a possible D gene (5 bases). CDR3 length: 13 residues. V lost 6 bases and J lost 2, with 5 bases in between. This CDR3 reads CASRRAGANVLTF. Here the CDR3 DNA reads TGTGCCAGCAGGAGGGCTGGGGCCAACGTCCTGACTTTC.

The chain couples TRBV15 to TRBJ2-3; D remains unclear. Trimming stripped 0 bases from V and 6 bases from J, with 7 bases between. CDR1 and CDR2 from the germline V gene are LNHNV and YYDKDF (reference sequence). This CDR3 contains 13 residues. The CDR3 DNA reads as TGTGCCACCAGCAGAGATATGGCTGATACGCAGTATTTT. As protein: CATSRDMADTQYF.

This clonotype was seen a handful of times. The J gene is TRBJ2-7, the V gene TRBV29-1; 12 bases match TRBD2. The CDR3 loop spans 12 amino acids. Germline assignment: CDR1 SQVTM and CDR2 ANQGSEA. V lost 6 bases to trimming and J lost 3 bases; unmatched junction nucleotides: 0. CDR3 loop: CSVTSGSYEQYF. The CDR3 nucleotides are TGCAGCGTGACTAGCGGGAGCTACGAGCAGTACTTC.

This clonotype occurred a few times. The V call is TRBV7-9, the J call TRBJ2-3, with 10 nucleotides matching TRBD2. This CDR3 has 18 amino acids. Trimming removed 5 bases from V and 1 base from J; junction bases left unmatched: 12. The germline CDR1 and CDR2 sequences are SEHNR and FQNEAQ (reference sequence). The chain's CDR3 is CASSLPVGLADGTDTQYF. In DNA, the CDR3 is TGTGCCAGCAGCCTACCGGTTGGACTAGCGGATGGCACAGATACGCAGTATTTT.

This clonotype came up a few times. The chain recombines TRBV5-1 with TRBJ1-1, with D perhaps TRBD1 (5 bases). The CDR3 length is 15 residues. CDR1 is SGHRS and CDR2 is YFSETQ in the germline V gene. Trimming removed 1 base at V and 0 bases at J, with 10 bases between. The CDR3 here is CASSLLGHMNTEAFF. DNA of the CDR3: TGCGCCAGCAGCTTGTTAGGACACATGAACACTGAAGCTTTCTTT.

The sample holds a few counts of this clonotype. CDR3 sequence: CASSQGVSNTEAFF. The CDR3 DNA reads TGTGCCAGCAGCCAAGGGGTCTCGAACACTGAAGCTTTCTTT. The gene calls are TRBV3-1 and TRBJ1-1; no reliable D call. This CDR3 has 14 residues. The V end was cut by 1 base, the J end by 1 base, with 7 bases between. Germline assignment: CDR1 LGHDT and CDR2 YNNKEL (reference sequence). The full variable domain, with the rest looked up from reference TRBV3-1 and TRBJ1-1, is DTAVSQTPKYLVTQMGNDKSIKCEQNLGHDTMYWYKQDSKKFLKIMFSYNNKELIINETVPNRFSPKSPDKAHLNLHINSLELGDSAVYFCASSQGVSNTEAFFGQGTRLTVV.

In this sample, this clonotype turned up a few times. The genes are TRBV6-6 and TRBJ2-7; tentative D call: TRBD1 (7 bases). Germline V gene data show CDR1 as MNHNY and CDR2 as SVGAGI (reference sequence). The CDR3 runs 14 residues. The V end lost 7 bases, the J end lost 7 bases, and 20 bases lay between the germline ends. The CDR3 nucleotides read TGTGCCAGCACTAGGGACAGCGCAGGGGGGGAGCAGTACTTC. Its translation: CASTRDSAGGEQYF.

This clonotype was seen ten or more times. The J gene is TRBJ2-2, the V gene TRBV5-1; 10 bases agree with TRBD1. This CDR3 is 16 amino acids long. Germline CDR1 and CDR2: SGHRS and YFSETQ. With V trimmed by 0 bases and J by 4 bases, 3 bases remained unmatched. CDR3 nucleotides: TGCGCCAGCAGCTTGGGACAGGGGGCGCCCACCGGGGAGCTGTTTTTT. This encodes CASSLGQGAPTGELFF.

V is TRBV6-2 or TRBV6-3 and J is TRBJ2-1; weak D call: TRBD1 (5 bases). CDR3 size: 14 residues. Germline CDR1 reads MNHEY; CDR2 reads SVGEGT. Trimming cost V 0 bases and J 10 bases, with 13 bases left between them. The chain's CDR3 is CASSYSLTRTEQFF. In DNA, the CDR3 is TGTGCCAGCAGTTACTCGCTCACCAGGACAGAGCAGTTCTTC.

The CDR3 loop reads CASSPSGRDRGSPLHF. As DNA, the CDR3 is TGTGCCAGCAGTCCTTCCGGACGGGATCGGGGATCACCCCTCCACTTT. This chain uses TRBV12-3 or TRBV12-4 with TRBJ1-6, with unresolved D. The CDR3 runs 16 residues. With 5 bases removed from V and 10 bases from J, the gap between germline ends came to 21 bases.

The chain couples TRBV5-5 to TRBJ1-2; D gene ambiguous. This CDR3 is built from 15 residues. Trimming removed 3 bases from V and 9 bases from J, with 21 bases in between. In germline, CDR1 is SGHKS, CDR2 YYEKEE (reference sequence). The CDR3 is CASSSWASSELSYTF. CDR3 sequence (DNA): TGTGCCAGCAGCTCCTGGGCCTCTTCCGAGTTGAGCTACACCTTC. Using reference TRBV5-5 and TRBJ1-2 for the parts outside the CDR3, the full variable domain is DAGVTQSPTHLIKTRGQQVTLRCSPISGHKSVSWYQQVLGQGPQFIFQYYEKEERGRGNFPDRFSARQFPNYSSELNVNALLLGDSALYLCASSSWASSELSYTFGSGTRLTVV.

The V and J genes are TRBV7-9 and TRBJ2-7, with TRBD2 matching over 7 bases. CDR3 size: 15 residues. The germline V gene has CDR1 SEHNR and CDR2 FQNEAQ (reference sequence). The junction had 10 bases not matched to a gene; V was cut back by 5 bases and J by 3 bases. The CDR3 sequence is CASSPRTGRNYEQYF. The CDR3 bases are TGTGCCAGCAGCCCCCGAACCGGGAGGAACTACGAGCAGTACTTC.

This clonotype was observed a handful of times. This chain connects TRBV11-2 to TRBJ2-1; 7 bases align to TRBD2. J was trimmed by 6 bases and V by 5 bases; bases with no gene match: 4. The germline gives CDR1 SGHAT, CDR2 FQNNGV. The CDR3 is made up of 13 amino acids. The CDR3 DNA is TGTGCCAGCAGCGGGAGGGCCTTCAATGAGCAGTTCTTC. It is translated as CASSGRAFNEQFF.

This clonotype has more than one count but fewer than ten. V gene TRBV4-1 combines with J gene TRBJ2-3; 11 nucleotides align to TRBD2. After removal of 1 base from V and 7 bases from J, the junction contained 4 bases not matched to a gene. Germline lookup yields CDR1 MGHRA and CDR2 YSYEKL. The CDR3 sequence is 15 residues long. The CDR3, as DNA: TGCGCCAGCAGCCAAGTACCTAGCGGGGGGTATACGCAGTATTTT. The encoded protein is CASSQVPSGGYTQYF.

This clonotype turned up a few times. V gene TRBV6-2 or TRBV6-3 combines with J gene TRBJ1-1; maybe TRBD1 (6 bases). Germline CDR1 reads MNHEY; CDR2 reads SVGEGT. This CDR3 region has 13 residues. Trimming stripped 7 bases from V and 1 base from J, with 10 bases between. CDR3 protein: CASTTGKNTEAFF. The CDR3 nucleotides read TGTGCCAGCACTACAGGGAAGAACACTGAAGCTTTCTTT.

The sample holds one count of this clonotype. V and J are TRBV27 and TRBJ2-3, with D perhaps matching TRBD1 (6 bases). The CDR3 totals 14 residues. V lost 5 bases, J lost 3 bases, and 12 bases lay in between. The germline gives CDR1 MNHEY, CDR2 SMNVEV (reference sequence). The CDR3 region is CASSPLDRTDTQYF. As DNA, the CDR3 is TGTGCCAGCAGTCCCCTGGACAGAACAGATACGCAGTATTTT.

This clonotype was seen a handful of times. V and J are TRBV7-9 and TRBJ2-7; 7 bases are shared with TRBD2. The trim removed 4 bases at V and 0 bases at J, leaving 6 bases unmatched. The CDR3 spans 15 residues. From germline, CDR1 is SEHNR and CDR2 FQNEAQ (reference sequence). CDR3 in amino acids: CASSSREVDSYEQYF. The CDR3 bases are TGTGCCAGCAGCTCCCGGGAGGTCGACTCCTACGAGCAGTACTTC.

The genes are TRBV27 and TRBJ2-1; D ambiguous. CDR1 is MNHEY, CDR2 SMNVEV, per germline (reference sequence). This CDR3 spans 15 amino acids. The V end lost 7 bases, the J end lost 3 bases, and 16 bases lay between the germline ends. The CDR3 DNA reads TGTGCCAGCACCCCTTCGGTCGGCAGCTACAATGAGCAGTTCTTC. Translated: CASTPSVGSYNEQFF.